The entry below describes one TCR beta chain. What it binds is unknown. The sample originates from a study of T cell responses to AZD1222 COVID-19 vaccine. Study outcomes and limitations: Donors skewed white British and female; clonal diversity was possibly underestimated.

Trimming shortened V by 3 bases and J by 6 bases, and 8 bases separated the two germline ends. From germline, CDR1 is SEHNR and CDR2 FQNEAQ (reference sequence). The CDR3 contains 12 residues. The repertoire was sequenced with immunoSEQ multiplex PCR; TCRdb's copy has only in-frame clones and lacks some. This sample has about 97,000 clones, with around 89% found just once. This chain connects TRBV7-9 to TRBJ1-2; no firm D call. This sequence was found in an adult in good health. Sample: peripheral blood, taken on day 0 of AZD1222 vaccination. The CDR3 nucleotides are TGTGCCAGCAGCTTGACGGTGGATGGCTACACCTTC. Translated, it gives CASSLTVDGYTF.